This T cell receptor (beta chain) was identified in a study of identical twins. A universal primer site was added by template switching, and unique molecular identifiers were carried by the cDNA. TCRdb re-derived calls from the 5' RACE reads in MiXCR, one entry per CDR3 protein. The sample contains under 450,000 distinct CDR3 sequences, roughly 20% of which appear only once. For this clonotype: The target antigen is unknown.

Study-wide points: Out-of-frame alpha sequences common to twins were enriched for low generation probability. Clonotypes of the beta chain that were abundant in cord blood carried fewer insertions (memory repertoires showed none).

Everyone who gave samples was a healthy Caucasian. V lost 5 bases, J lost 5 bases, and 15 bases stayed unmatched. CDR3 size: 17 residues. Germline V lookup: CDR1 SGHVS, CDR2 FNYEAQ. V gene TRBV7-6 combines with J gene TRBJ1-5, with TRBD1 matching over 7 bases. This clonotype originated in a man in his fifties in good health. The specimen was naive T cells sorted from blood. The CDR3 loop is CASSPNPGQKKDQPQHF. CDR3 sequence (DNA): TGTGCCAGCAGCCCTAATCCGGGACAGAAAAAAGATCAGCCCCAGCATTTT.